Reported below is one T cell receptor (beta chain). What it binds is unknown. V lost 5 bases and J lost 5, with 16 bases in between. CDR1 and CDR2 from the germline V gene are MNHNS and SASEGT. CDR3 length: 14 residues. These data belong to a study of early stage breast cancer tumors. The study, taken as a whole, reports: In 14 of 16 patients, blood comparison separated tumor from normal breast. Functional markers like CD4, CD8 and FOXP3 were missed in bulk sequencing. Tumors had roughly 2.5-fold higher T cell density than normal breast.

Here immunoSEQ multiplex PCR was the method, and the copy in TCRdb shows in-frame clones only, minus some. The data show nearly 11,000 clones, around 72% seen once. The receptor comes from a person aged 40-50 years with breast cancer. The rearrangement uses TRBV6-1 and TRBJ2-7, with D unresolved. The sequencing input was breast tumor tissue. CDR3: CASSPSLGRHEQYF. For the CDR3, the DNA is TGTGCCAGCAGTCCCAGTCTAGGACGCCACGAGCAGTACTTC.